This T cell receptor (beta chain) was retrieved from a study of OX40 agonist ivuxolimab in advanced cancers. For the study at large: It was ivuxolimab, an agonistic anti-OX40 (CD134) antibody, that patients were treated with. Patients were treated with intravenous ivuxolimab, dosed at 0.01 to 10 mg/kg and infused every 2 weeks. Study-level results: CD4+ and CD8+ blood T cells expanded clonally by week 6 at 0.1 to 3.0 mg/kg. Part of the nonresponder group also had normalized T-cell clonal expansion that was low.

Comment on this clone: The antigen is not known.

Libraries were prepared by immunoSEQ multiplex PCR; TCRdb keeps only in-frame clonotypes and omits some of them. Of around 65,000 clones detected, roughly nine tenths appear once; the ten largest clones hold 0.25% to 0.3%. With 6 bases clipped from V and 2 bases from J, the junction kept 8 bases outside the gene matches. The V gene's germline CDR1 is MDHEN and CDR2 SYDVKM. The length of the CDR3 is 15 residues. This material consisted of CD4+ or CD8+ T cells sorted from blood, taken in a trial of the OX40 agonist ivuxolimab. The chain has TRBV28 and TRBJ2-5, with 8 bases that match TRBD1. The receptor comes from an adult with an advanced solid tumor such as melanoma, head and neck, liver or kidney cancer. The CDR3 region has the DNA TGTGCCAGCAGGCAACCCGGACAGGGACAAGAGACCCAGTACTTC. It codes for CASRQPGQGQETQYF.